This T cell receptor (beta chain) stems from a study of T cell repertoires in cytomegalovirus infection. Study-wide context: Well-studied HLA-B-restricted epitopes and recently identified HLA-C-restricted epitopes of CMV were both used in the study.

TCRdb itself ran the reads through MiXCR, one entry per CDR3 protein. The sample consists of roughly 860,000 distinct CDR3 sequences, over 25% of them appearing once. The CDR3 loop spans 15 amino acids. Germline loops: CDR1 LNHDA, CDR2 SQIVND (reference sequence). Worth noting for this clonotype: Its matching antigen is unknown. A much larger clone is a single base away; this may be a read error.

Regarding the study as a whole: Frequencies of public TCR beta families were cumulated, and this identified carriers of CMV plus the relevant HLA. In two of eight donors, the top clonotype was HLA-C-restricted CMV-specific.

The chain carries TRBV19 and TRBJ2-1; D unresolved. The sample was cultured CD8+ T cells from PBMCs, taken from culture after CMV antigen stimulation. This clonotype originated in a human donor in good health (CMV status not recorded). Some clones in this sample may be carry-over from other donors' samples. The DNA of the CDR3 is TGTGTCAGTAGTATGGGTACACCCCTATACAATGAGCAGTTCTTC. Translating it yields CVSSMGTPLYNEQFF.